Described below is a single T cell receptor beta chain sequence and its context. The sample comes from a study of blood T cell repertoires in COVID-19. Study overall: The origin of the acute and convalescent COVID-19 samples was the United States, Italy and Spain. The cDNA or gDNA used as material had been derived from T cells, B-cell-depleted T cells, or PBMCs.

Germline CDR1 and CDR2: SNHLY and FYNNEI. The CDR3 consists of 16 residues. Trimming pared 1 base from V and 4 bases from J, leaving 16 bases between. Authors' processing steps: Reference gene primers were amplified, and this amplification served to estimate nucleated cell counts. TCRdb's table, derived via immunoSEQ multiplex PCR, lists solely in-frame clones and lacks some. The D gene and trimming were derived from the DNA, and the V and J assignments and clone size from that table. The sample gives around 140,000 clones, about 80% of which show up once; 3% to 4.5% is in the top ten. The specimen sequenced was peripheral blood. The chain combines TRBV2 with TRBJ1-2; D uncertain. The sequence came from a man aged 65-85 years who had recovered from COVID-19. The DNA of the CDR3 is TGTGCCAGCAGTGAAGTTCAGGCACGATTTGGCTATGGCTACACCTTC. Protein: CASSEVQARFGYGYTF.